These 18 T cell receptor beta chains share one sample of origin, sequenced in a study of blood T cell repertoires in COVID-19 (dated by TCRdb to about 2020). The library came from the immunoSEQ multiplex PCR assay. The immuneACCESS repertoire file appears here via TCRdb, limited to in-frame rearrangements. These files lack a portion of the clones; in checked studies, under half of the deficit traces to unresolved V genes, and the cause of the others is not known. In this sample the table shows 160,000 or so clones, 75% to 85% of which occur a single time. Approximately 10% of the sample is held by the ten biggest clonotypes. The sample was peripheral blood. The receptors were gathered from a human donor in a cohort sampled during active COVID-19.

The V gene is TRBV9, the J gene TRBJ2-1, with D possibly being TRBD2 (5 bases). The V end was cut by 0 bases, the J end by 0 bases, with 13 bases between. CDR3 size: 17 residues. The germline V gene encodes CDR1 SGDLS and CDR2 YYNGEE. The CDR3 is CASSVGRLAHSYNEQFF. CDR3 coding DNA: TGTGCCAGCAGCGTAGGACGCCTAGCCCACTCCTACAATGAGCAGTTCTTC.

This clone was seen more than once but under ten times. The chain links TRBV7-2 to TRBJ2-7, with 8 nucleotides matching TRBD1. CDR3 length: 15 amino acids. The V gene's germline CDR1 is SGHTA and CDR2 FQGNSA. V trimming: 3 bases; J trimming: 2 bases; junction bases outside the gene matches: 6. Here the CDR3 reads CASSLDGTGTYEQYF. CDR3 nucleotides: TGTGCCAGCAGCTTGGATGGGACAGGTACCTACGAGCAGTACTTC.

This clone was detected only a few times. CDR3 sequence reads: CASSGQGIGNTIYF. The CDR3 nucleotides read TGTGCCAGTAGCGGACAGGGCATCGGAAACACCATATATTTT. The gene calls are TRBV19 and TRBJ1-3; 8 bases are shared with TRBD1. This CDR3 is 14 amino acids long. Germline CDR1 and CDR2: LNHDA and SQIVND (reference sequence). V lost 6 bases and J lost 4; bases outside the gene matches: 5.

J is TRBJ2-7 and V is TRBV5-1, with 8 bases that match TRBD1. J was trimmed by 1 base and V by 4 bases; bases with no gene match: 4. The germline V gene has CDR1 SGHRS and CDR2 YFSETQ. This CDR3 region has 14 residues. As DNA, the CDR3 is TGCGCCAGCAGCGGGGGACAGGTATCCTACGAGCAGTACTTC. Its protein product is CASSGGQVSYEQYF. Complete variable domain (other parts from reference TRBV5-1 and TRBJ2-7): KAGVTQTPRYLIKTRGQQVTLSCSPISGHRSVSWYQQTPGQGLQFLFEYFSETQRNKGNFPGRFSGRQFSNSRSEMNVSTLELGDSALYLCASSGGQVSYEQYFGPGTRLTVT.

This clone was seen a single time. This chain's CDR3 is CASRRPGQGLNEQFF. CDR3 DNA sequence: TGTGCCAGTAGGCGACCAGGACAGGGTCTCAATGAGCAGTTCTTC. The rearrangement links TRBV19 to TRBJ2-1; 8 nucleotides agree with TRBD1. Germline V gives CDR1 LNHDA, CDR2 SQIVND (reference sequence). This CDR3 has 15 amino acids. V dropped 6 bases and J dropped 6; count of bases not matched to a gene: 10.

V is TRBV9 and J is TRBJ2-3; 11 bases map to TRBD2. Germline V gene sequence: CDR1 SGDLS, CDR2 YYNGEE. The CDR3 is 15 residues long. Trimming took 3 bases from V and 4 from J; bases not matched to a gene: 4. Here the CDR3 DNA reads TGTGCCAGCAGCGCCGGGACTAGCGGAGCAGATACGCAGTATTTT. This gives the protein CASSAGTSGADTQYF.

The chain couples TRBV5-8 to TRBJ1-5, with 9 nucleotides matching TRBD1. The length of the CDR3 is 15 residues. Trimming at V came to 4 bases and at J to 1 base, leaving 3 bases not matched to a gene. The germline V gene has CDR1 SGHTS and CDR2 YDEGEE. The CDR3 reads CASSRGTGSNQPQHF. The CDR3 coding sequence is TGTGCCAGCAGCCGAGGGACAGGGAGCAATCAGCCCCAGCATTTT. Drawing the rest from reference TRBV5-8 and TRBJ1-5, the complete variable domain is EAGVTQSPTHLIKTRGQQATLRCSPISGHTSVYWYQQALGLGLQFLLWYDEGEERNRGNFPPRFSGRQFPNYSSELNVNALELEDSALYLCASSRGTGSNQPQHFGDGTRLSIL.

This clone appeared a few times. The chain is built from TRBV10-3 and TRBJ2-7, with D tentatively TRBD1 (6 bases). Trimming left V 7 bases short and J 7 bases short, with 8 bases between. The CDR3 sequence is 10 residues long. Germline V CDR1 and CDR2: ENHRY, SYGVKD. The DNA for the CDR3 is TGTGCCATCATGGGGACAGAGCAGTACTTC. Translating it yields CAIMGTEQYF.

The chain uses TRBV18 and TRBJ1-1; D call uncertain. The CDR3 consists of 16 residues. Germline CDR1 KGHSH, CDR2 LQKENI. V lost 3 bases and J 2 bases, leaving 16 bases between the germline ends. The CDR3 reads CASSPRRGGQNTEAFF. CDR3 in DNA: TGTGCCAGCTCACCCCGTCGGGGAGGGCAAAACACTGAAGCTTTCTTT.

Only one count was recorded for this clone. The chain uses TRBV6-6 and TRBJ2-5, with TRBD2 matching over 9 bases. Trimming at V came to 7 bases and at J to 5 bases, leaving 14 bases not matched to a gene. This CDR3 is 16 amino acids long. Germline CDR1 is MNHNY and CDR2 is SVGAGI (reference sequence). The CDR3 loop reads CASTFTPREGQETQYF. In DNA form, the CDR3 reads TGTGCCAGCACCTTTACCCCGCGGGAGGGCCAGGAGACCCAGTACTTC.

The chain recombines TRBV15 with TRBJ1-5, with D unclear. Trimming shortened V by 0 bases and J by 6 bases, and 12 bases separated the two germline ends. The CDR3 consists of 15 residues. CDR1 and CDR2 (germline): LNHNV, YYDKDF (reference sequence). The CDR3 spells CATSRDLGRSQPQHF. The DNA of the CDR3 is TGTGCCACCAGCAGAGATCTGGGGAGGAGTCAGCCCCAGCATTTT.

The rearrangement joins TRBV4-3 to TRBJ2-2; 12 nucleotides line up with TRBD2. Germline V gives CDR1 LGHNA, CDR2 YSLEER. The CDR3 has 15 residues. V lost 2 bases, J lost 6 bases, and 1 base stayed unmatched. The CDR3 loop is CASSQLAGGPGELFF. CDR3 coding DNA: TGCGCCAGCAGCCAACTAGCGGGAGGGCCCGGGGAGCTGTTTTTT.

The gene calls are TRBV5-6 and TRBJ1-5; TRBD1 agrees at 7 bases. Trimming took 4 bases from V and 1 from J; bases not matched to a gene: 5. CDR3 length: 15 amino acids. CDR1 is SGHDT, CDR2 YYEEEE, per germline. The CDR3 sequence: CASSPGTDSNQPQHF. The CDR3 DNA reads TGTGCCAGCAGCCCAGGGACAGACAGCAATCAGCCCCAGCATTTT.

This clone was found a few times. The chain combines TRBV30 with TRBJ1-1; 10 nucleotides agree with TRBD1. Germline lookup yields CDR1 GTSNPN and CDR2 SVGIG (reference sequence). The trim removed 3 bases at V and 2 bases at J, leaving 12 bases unmatched. CDR3 length equals 17 residues. CDR3 nucleotides: TGTGCCTGGAGAGGCCGGGACAGGGGCTTCCTAAACACTGAAGCTTTCTTT. Encoded protein: CAWRGRDRGFLNTEAFF.

The chain links TRBV6-5 to TRBJ2-3, with 9 bases identical to TRBD2. Trimming removed 6 bases from V and 6 bases from J; junction bases left unmatched: 10. This CDR3 has 15 residues. The germline V gene encodes CDR1 MNHEY and CDR2 SVGAGI. In DNA, the CDR3 is TGTGCCAGCAGGCGACTAGCGGCAGGGGGGGATACGCAGTATTTT. Translated: CASRRLAAGGDTQYF.

The chain is built from TRBV6-5 and TRBJ1-1; D perhaps matches TRBD1 (5 bases). The CDR3 has 11 residues. The germline V gene encodes CDR1 MNHEY and CDR2 SVGAGI. The V gene lost 8 bases and the J gene lost 5 bases, with 9 bases spanning the gap. The DNA of the CDR3 is TGTGCCAGCGTTGGGGGGACTGAAGCTTTCTTT. Its translation is CASVGGTEAFF.

The chain carries TRBV9 and TRBJ1-5; weak D call: TRBD1 (5 bases). The CDR3 runs 14 residues. V dropped 0 bases and J dropped 7 bases, with 11 bases sitting between them. CDR1 is SGDLS and CDR2 is YYNGEE in the germline V gene. The DNA for the CDR3 is TGTGCCAGCAGCGTAGACGGGGGAAAGCAGCCCCAGCATTTT. It translates to CASSVDGGKQPQHF.

This chain joins TRBV5-1 and TRBJ2-2; the match to TRBD1 covers 11 bases. Trimming took 3 bases from V and 6 from J; bases not matched to a gene: 4. CDR1 is SGHRS, CDR2 YFSETQ, per germline. The CDR3 extends over 15 amino acids. CDR3 nucleotide sequence: TGCGCCAGCAGCTATAGGACAGGGGGCTCCGGGGAGCTGTTTTTT. As protein: CASSYRTGGSGELFF. The full variable domain, with the rest looked up from reference TRBV5-1 and TRBJ2-2, is KAGVTQTPRYLIKTRGQQVTLSCSPISGHRSVSWYQQTPGQGLQFLFEYFSETQRNKGNFPGRFSGRQFSNSRSEMNVSTLELGDSALYLCASSYRTGGSGELFFGEGSRLTVL.